One sample yielded the 29 T cell receptor beta chains listed below, sequenced in a study of STAT5B mutations in CD4+ large granular lymphocyte leukemia (dated by TCRdb to between 2022 and 2023). The library was made by the immunoSEQ multiplex PCR assay. The source is immuneACCESS, and TCRdb retained only in-frame sequences with V and J called. Part of the clones is not carried over; for the studies checked, unresolved V genes explain less than half of this, and the remainder is unexplained. The sample table records 23,000 or so clones; 72% of these occur just once. 0.65% of the sample is taken by the ten largest. The sequencing sample was made of CD4+ T cells from blood buffy coats. These receptors were collected from a human donor in good health.

There are a few counts of this clone. The chain has TRBV4-2 and TRBJ1-5, with 9 bases fitting TRBD1. The germline CDR1 and CDR2 sequences are LGHNA and YNFKEQ. V shed 1 base, J shed 5 bases, and the junction held 0 bases outside the gene matches. The CDR3 loop spans 14 amino acids. The CDR3 loop is CASSQGDRDQPQHF. The CDR3 DNA reads as TGTGCCAGCAGCCAAGGGGACAGGGATCAGCCCCAGCATTTT.

This clone was seen only a few times. The chain uses TRBV28 and TRBJ1-1; 10 bases are shared with TRBD1. The V gene end was trimmed by 6 bases and the J gene end by 10 bases; junction bases not matched to a gene: 2. CDR3 length equals 11 residues. Germline CDR1 is MDHEN and CDR2 is SYDVKM. Written as DNA, the CDR3 is TGTGCCAGCAGGGACAGGGGGTCAGCTTTCTTT. Protein sequence: CASRDRGSAFF.

The rearrangement links TRBV4-1 to TRBJ1-2; D might be TRBD1 (5 bases). The germline CDR1 and CDR2 sequences are MGHRA and YSYEKL. With 2 bases removed from V and 9 bases from J, the gap between germline ends came to 19 bases. This CDR3 spans 15 amino acids. CDR3 in amino acids: CASSQRVGGEGSYTF. In nucleotides, the CDR3 is TGCGCCAGCAGCCAAAGGGTGGGGGGGGAGGGTAGCTACACCTTC.

J is TRBJ1-2 and V is TRBV19; TRBD1 matches 8 bases. Trimming cost V 6 bases and J 0 bases; bases outside gene matches: 6. Germline values: CDR1 LNHDA, CDR2 SQIVND (reference sequence). The CDR3 extends over 15 amino acids. For the CDR3, the DNA is TGTGCCAGTAGAGGACCGGGACAGGCTAACTATGGCTACACCTTC. Its protein product is CASRGPGQANYGYTF.

The chain couples TRBV27 to TRBJ1-6; D possibly corresponds to TRBD1 (5 bases). This CDR3 has 15 amino acids. Looked up from germline, CDR1 is MNHEY and CDR2 is SMNVEV (reference sequence). V dropped 2 bases and J dropped 8 bases, with 13 bases sitting between them. CDR3 sequence reads: CASSLIRGWDSPLHF. DNA of the CDR3: TGTGCCAGCAGTTTAATTCGGGGGTGGGATTCACCCCTCCACTTT.

This clone was detected only a few times. V is TRBV7-6 and J is TRBJ1-1; TRBD1 might be the D (5 bases). Germline values: CDR1 SGHVS, CDR2 FNYEAQ. Deletions cut 0 bases from V and 3 bases from J, with 11 bases between. This CDR3 has 15 residues. As DNA, the CDR3 is TGTGCCAGCAGCTTAGCGGTAGGGGTCTACACTGAAGCTTTCTTT. Its protein is CASSLAVGVYTEAFF.

V usage is TRBV7-2 and J usage is TRBJ1-5, with D uncertain. CDR1 and CDR2 (germline): SGHTA, FQGNSA. V was pared by 1 base and J by 5 bases, with 6 bases between. CDR3 size: 13 residues. The DNA for the CDR3 is TGTGCCAGCAGCTTAGTATCGCATCAGCCCCAGCATTTT. Residues: CASSLVSHQPQHF.

This clone has a handful of counts. This sequence joins TRBV2 and TRBJ1-1; the D gene is possibly TRBD1 (6 bases). Looked up from germline, CDR1 is SNHLY and CDR2 is FYNNEI. V lost 6 bases to trimming and J lost 3 bases, with 14 bases between them. This CDR3 contains 14 residues. In DNA form, the CDR3 reads TGTGCCAGCAGCTACAGGGAGGGGTACACTGAAGCTTTCTTT. Residues: CASSYREGYTEAFF.

The CDR3 DNA is TGTGCCAGCTCGCTCACAGGGGGCGTTAGTGGTGAGCAGTTCTTC. Translated, it gives CASSLTGGVSGEQFF. The chain recombines TRBV18 with TRBJ2-1; 9 bases align to TRBD1. Germline V CDR1 and CDR2: KGHSH, LQKENI. The CDR3 covers 15 residues. J was trimmed by 9 bases and V by 6 bases; bases with no gene match: 12.

This rearrangement joins TRBV28 to TRBJ1-2; D is undetermined. V lost 0 bases and J 4 bases, leaving 12 bases between the germline ends. Per germline, CDR1 MDHEN and CDR2 SYDVKM. The CDR3 is made up of 15 amino acids. CDR3 sequence (DNA): TGTGCCAGCAGTTTATGGGGATCGAGAAGCTATGGCTACACCTTC. Protein sequence: CASSLWGSRSYGYTF.

This chain joins TRBV6-4 and TRBJ1-5; TRBD1 aligns across 9 bases. Losses at the gene ends were 2 bases for V and 3 bases for J; bases not matched to a gene: 5. The CDR3 sequence is 16 residues long. Per the germline V gene, CDR1 is MRHNA and CDR2 is SNTAGT. The CDR3 protein is CASSDRGTGINQPQHF. CDR3 sequence (DNA): TGTGCCAGCAGTGACCGTGGGACAGGGATCAATCAGCCCCAGCATTTT.

V and J are TRBV16 and TRBJ1-5; D gene uncertain. In germline, CDR1 is KGHSY, CDR2 FQNENV. The V end lost 2 bases, the J end lost 2 bases, and 10 bases lay between the germline ends. This CDR3 has 15 residues. In DNA form, the CDR3 reads TGTGCCAGCAGCCAAGGCATAGAACGCAATCAGCCCCAGCATTTT. This sequence encodes CASSQGIERNQPQHF.

V is TRBV9 and J is TRBJ2-1; 14 nucleotides line up with TRBD2. With 0 bases clipped from V and 0 bases from J, the junction kept 8 bases outside the gene matches. The germline gives CDR1 SGDLS, CDR2 YYNGEE. This CDR3 spans 20 amino acids. The CDR3 nucleotides read TGTGCCAGCAGCGTAGCTGGACTAGCGGGGGGACACAGCTCCTACAATGAGCAGTTCTTC. It yields the protein CASSVAGLAGGHSSYNEQFF.

The genes are TRBV18 and TRBJ1-1; the D is unclear. The CDR3 is 17 residues long. The germline V and J ends were trimmed by 2 bases and 3 bases, with 19 bases remaining between them. Germline V gives CDR1 KGHSH, CDR2 LQKENI. The DNA for the CDR3 is TGTGCCAGCTCACCAATACACTTCACCGGGAGATACACTGAAGCTTTCTTT. Translated, it gives CASSPIHFTGRYTEAFF.

The J gene is TRBJ2-5, the V gene TRBV5-8; D remains ambiguous. The germline gives CDR1 SGHTS, CDR2 YDEGEE. Trimming took 0 bases from V and 0 from J, leaving 6 bases between them. This CDR3 spans 14 amino acids. CDR3 in amino acids: CASSLGRYQETQYF. The CDR3 DNA sequence: TGTGCCAGCAGCTTGGGGCGGTACCAAGAGACCCAGTACTTC.

The chain is built from TRBV29-1 and TRBJ2-1, with TRBD1 identical over 9 bases. V gave up 7 bases and J gave up 8 bases; unmatched junction bases: 15. Looked up from germline, CDR1 is SQVTM and CDR2 is ANQGSEA. This CDR3 has 15 amino acids. The CDR3 bases are TGCAGCGCAGCGATGTGGACAGGGGACTTCGATGAGCAGTTCTTC. Translating it yields CSAAMWTGDFDEQFF.

V and J are TRBV27 and TRBJ2-2; D gene unclear. Trimming removed 8 bases at V and 5 bases at J, with 21 bases between. This CDR3 has 16 residues. Germline V gives CDR1 MNHEY, CDR2 SMNVEV (reference sequence). The CDR3 region has the DNA TGTGCCAGCGCAGACCTCTCGGCCCCTCGGACCGGGGAGCTGTTTTTT. It codes for CASADLSAPRTGELFF.

The V gene is TRBV5-1, the J gene TRBJ2-7, with no clear D. CDR3 length: 11 amino acids. Between the trimmed V and J ends, which lost 5 bases and 4 bases, there was a span of 7 bases. CDR1 is SGHRS, CDR2 YFSETQ, per germline. The CDR3 protein is CASSADYEQYF. The CDR3 region has the DNA TGCGCCAGCAGTGCAGATTACGAGCAGTACTTC.

V is TRBV5-4 and J is TRBJ2-3, with TRBD1 matching over 9 bases. CDR3 length equals 16 residues. Per the germline V gene, CDR1 is SGHNT and CDR2 is YYREEE (reference sequence). Germline trimming cut 4 bases from V and 1 base from J; bases unmatched to any gene: 7. CDR3 DNA sequence: TGTGCCAGCAGCGGGACAGGGCGAGCTGGCACAGATACGCAGTATTTT. The encoded protein is CASSGTGRAGTDTQYF.

V usage is TRBV5-1 and J usage is TRBJ2-1; 9 bases are a match to TRBD1. Germline CDR1 and CDR2: SGHRS and YFSETQ. The CDR3 is made up of 15 amino acids. V was clipped by 4 bases and J by 4 bases; unmatched bases: 6. CDR3 sequence (DNA): TGCGCCAGCAGCCCGGGACAGGGAGCATACAATGAGCAGTTCTTC. Protein: CASSPGQGAYNEQFF.

The chain has TRBV7-2 and TRBJ1-1; TRBD1 aligns across 7 bases. CDR1 and CDR2 from the germline V gene are SGHTA and FQGNSA. Losses at the gene ends were 0 bases for V and 7 bases for J; bases not matched to a gene: 8. CDR3 size: 15 residues. The CDR3 DNA follows: TGTGCCAGCAGCTTAGCCCCGACAGGGTATATTGAAGCTTTCTTT. Residues: CASSLAPTGYIEAFF. Based on the CDR3 plus reference TRBV7-2 and TRBJ1-1, the full variable domain is GAGVSQSPSNKVTEKGKDVELRCDPISGHTALYWYRQSLGQGLEFLIYFQGNSAPDKSGLPSDRFSAERTGGSVSTLTIQRTQQEDSAVYLCASSLAPTGYIEAFFGQGTRLTVV.

The rearrangement joins TRBV9 to TRBJ1-2; D is unresolved. Germline V gene sequence: CDR1 SGDLS, CDR2 YYNGEE. The V and J ends lost 1 base and 4 bases respectively, with 14 bases between them. The CDR3 totals 15 residues. The CDR3 DNA reads TGTGCCAGCAGCGTACGGTCAGAACCCAGCTATGGCTACACCTTC. This codes for CASSVRSEPSYGYTF.

The gene calls are TRBV7-9 and TRBJ1-1, with D possibly being TRBD1 (5 bases). Trimming stripped 1 base from V and 10 bases from J, with 13 bases between. Germline loops: CDR1 SEHNR, CDR2 FQNEAQ (reference sequence). The CDR3 consists of 13 residues. The CDR3 here is CASSLGGPQAAFF. Written as DNA, the CDR3 is TGTGCCAGCAGCTTAGGGGGCCCCCAGGCAGCTTTCTTT.

This clone has only a few counts. The gene calls are TRBV6-4 and TRBJ2-3, with 7 bases identical to TRBD1. Germline CDR1 MRHNA, CDR2 SNTAGT. The V and J ends lost 7 bases and 3 bases, in that order; junction bases with no gene match: 10. This CDR3 is built from 15 residues. The CDR3 region has the DNA TGTGCCAGCAATCGTACAGGGGTCAGGACAGATACGCAGTATTTT. Translating gives CASNRTGVRTDTQYF.

This chain joins TRBV12-5 and TRBJ2-5; 8 nucleotides align to TRBD1. The length of the CDR3 is 17 residues. The germline gives CDR1 LGHNT, CDR2 FRNRAP. V trimming: 6 bases; J trimming: 4 bases; junction bases outside the gene matches: 16. The DNA of the CDR3 is TGTGCTAGTGGCCCCGGACAGGGAACGGCTACCCGAGAGACCCAGTACTTC. It yields the protein CASGPGQGTATRETQYF.

This sequence joins TRBV6-6 and TRBJ2-5, with D possibly TRBD2 on 6 matching bases. This CDR3 has 15 residues. V was clipped by 5 bases and J by 2 bases, with 15 bases between them. CDR1 is MNHNY, CDR2 SVGAGI, per germline (reference sequence). Here the CDR3 reads CASSQIGRGQETQYF. The CDR3, as DNA: TGTGCCAGCAGTCAAATAGGGCGGGGTCAAGAGACCCAGTACTTC.

In its sample, this clone was seen a few times. This rearrangement joins TRBV7-2 to TRBJ2-7; D is possibly TRBD2 (6 bases). Germline V gene data show CDR1 as SGHTA and CDR2 as FQGNSA. The ends were cut back, 5 bases at V and 6 bases at J, with 14 bases in the middle. The CDR3 has 13 amino acids. CDR3 nucleotide sequence: TGTGCCAGCAGCGCGGGACCACGGGGCGAGCAGTACTTC. Amino acid sequence: CASSAGPRGEQYF. The variable domain in full, with the rest retrieved from reference TRBV7-2 and TRBJ2-7, is GAGVSQSPSNKVTEKGKDVELRCDPISGHTALYWYRQSLGQGLEFLIYFQGNSAPDKSGLPSDRFSAERTGGSVSTLTIQRTQQEDSAVYLCASSAGPRGEQYFGPGTRLTVT.

The rearrangement uses TRBV6-5 and TRBJ1-2; D gene ambiguous. The V and J ends lost 6 bases and 2 bases respectively, with 10 bases between them. CDR3 length: 13 residues. From germline, CDR1 is MNHEY and CDR2 SVGAGI. This chain's CDR3 is CASRSSANYGYTF. In DNA form, the CDR3 reads TGTGCCAGCAGATCCAGCGCAAACTATGGCTACACCTTC.

V and J are TRBV5-1 and TRBJ1-4; a possible D gene is TRBD1 (5 bases). V was cut by 3 bases and J by 6 bases, with 18 bases left in between. The V gene's germline CDR1 is SGHRS and CDR2 YFSETQ. The CDR3 is 16 amino acids. The CDR3 spells CASSWNAGKIYEKLFF. CDR3 DNA: TGCGCCAGCAGCTGGAACGCAGGGAAAATCTATGAAAAACTGTTTTTT.